A selection of T cell receptor beta chains follows, all from one sample in a study of shared clonotypes between healthy human individuals. Libraries were prepared by immunoSEQ multiplex PCR; TCRdb keeps only in-frame clonotypes and omits some of them. Among 2 million to 3 million clones, over 85% were seen once, and the ten largest hold 0.36%. Sample: naive CD4+ T cells from PBMCs. These receptors were taken from a man aged 18 to 35 in good health. Some clones in this sample may be carry-over from other donors' samples. Both conserved end residues are part of each CDR3. Fields, in order: clone size, V gene, J gene, D gene, CDR3 DNA, CDR3 protein. A D gene is named only where the DNA matches it firmly. Expanded clones are given a class, and other clones once, few, many or no size at all.

size: .; V: TRBV18; J: TRBJ1-4; D: TRBD1; DNA: TGTGCCAGCTCACCACTGACAGGGGGTAGTGAAAAACTGTTTTTT; CDR3: CASSPLTGGSEKLFF
size: .; V: TRBV6-6; J: TRBJ2-7; D: .; DNA: TGTGCCAGCAGTTATCGCTGGAACTCCTACGAGCAGTACTTC; CDR3: CASSYRWNSYEQYF
size: .; V: TRBV19; J: TRBJ1-1; D: .; DNA: TGTGCCAGTAGTATAAGGGGGACTGAAGCTTTCTTT; CDR3: CASSIRGTEAFF
size: .; V: TRBV5-8; J: TRBJ2-7; D: TRBD1; DNA: TGTGCCAGCAGCTTCACAGGGGGCTACGAGCAGTACTTC; CDR3: CASSFTGGYEQYF
size: .; V: TRBV7-4; J: TRBJ2-7; D: TRBD2; DNA: TGTGCCAGCAGCTCAATGAAGCGGGATCCCATTCTAGGGCAGTACTTC; CDR3: CASSSMKRDPILGQYF
size: .; V: TRBV5-4; J: TRBJ1-3; D: .; DNA: TGTGCCAGCAGCTTGTCCGCCCTCTCTGGAAACACCATATATTTT; CDR3: CASSLSALSGNTIYF
size: once; V: TRBV7-3; J: TRBJ1-1; D: .; DNA: TGTGCCAGCAGCCCATTGGCGGAGGGAACTGAAGCTTTCTTT; CDR3: CASSPLAEGTEAFF
size: .; V: TRBV5-4; J: TRBJ2-7; D: .; DNA: TGTGCCAGCAGCTTGGCTCCGGACTGCGAGCAGTACTTC; CDR3: CASSLAPDCEQYF
size: few; V: TRBV19; J: TRBJ1-5; D: TRBD1; DNA: TGTGCCAGTAGTCACCGACAGGGGAATCAGCCCCAGCATTTT; CDR3: CASSHRQGNQPQHF
size: .; V: TRBV5-1; J: TRBJ2-7; D: .; DNA: TGCGCCAGCAGCTTCGAAGGGGACGAGCAGTACTTC; CDR3: CASSFEGDEQYF
size: .; V: TRBV5-1; J: TRBJ2-7; D: .; DNA: TGCGCCAGCAGCTTGGTAATGGGGGTCGAGCAGTACTTC; CDR3: CASSLVMGVEQYF
size: .; V: TRBV4-1; J: TRBJ2-4; D: .; DNA: TGCGCCAGCAGCCAAGGGTTGGGGAACATTCAGTACTTC; CDR3: CASSQGLGNIQYF
size: .; V: TRBV11-2; J: TRBJ1-2; D: .; DNA: TGTGCCAGCAGCCGTAAACCAGGGGATAACTATGGCTACACCTTC; CDR3: CASSRKPGDNYGYTF
size: .; V: TRBV5-1; J: TRBJ2-1; D: .; DNA: TGCGCCAGCAGCGCTCACAATGAGCAGTTCTTC; CDR3: CASSAHNEQFF
size: .; V: TRBV5-1; J: TRBJ1-5; D: .; DNA: TGCGCCAGCAGCTTGGGACCGGCAATAAATCAGCCCCAGCATTTT; CDR3: CASSLGPAINQPQHF
size: .; V: TRBV15; J: TRBJ1-2; D: .; DNA: TGTGCCACCAGCAGAGTAGGCAGGGAAATCTATGGCTACACCTTC; CDR3: CATSRVGREIYGYTF
size: .; V: TRBV9; J: TRBJ1-2; D: TRBD1; DNA: TGTGCCAGCAGCGTGTCACCCCCCGGGACAGGAGCATTCTATGGCTACACCTTC; CDR3: CASSVSPPGTGAFYGYTF
size: .; V: TRBV4-2; J: TRBJ2-5; D: .; DNA: TGTGCCAGCAGCCAAGTTCGGGGAGAGACCCAGTACTTC; CDR3: CASSQVRGETQYF
size: .; V: TRBV21-1; J: TRBJ2-5; D: .; DNA: TGTGCCAGCAGCCTACCGACTAGCGGAGCGCAAGAGACCCAGTACTTC; CDR3: CASSLPTSGAQETQYF
size: .; V: TRBV6-1; J: TRBJ1-1; D: .; DNA: TGTGCCAGCACCCCTTGGAGCACTGAAGCTTTCTTT; CDR3: CASTPWSTEAFF
size: .; V: TRBV5-1; J: TRBJ1-5; D: .; DNA: TGCGCCAGCAGCTTGGCCGGGGATAGCAATCAGCCCCAGCATTTT; CDR3: CASSLAGDSNQPQHF
size: .; V: TRBV4-1; J: TRBJ1-2; D: TRBD1; DNA: TGCGCCAGCAGCCATACTCTGAAGGGGGCGGCCTCTTATGGCTACACCTTC; CDR3: CASSHTLKGAASYGYTF
size: .; V: TRBV7-9; J: TRBJ2-5; D: .; DNA: TGTGCCAGCAGCTTAGGGATCCAAGAGACCCAGTACTTC; CDR3: CASSLGIQETQYF
size: once; V: TRBV15; J: TRBJ1-5; D: .; DNA: TGTGCCACCAGCAGACAAGGTGAGCCCCAGCATTTT; CDR3: CATSRQGEPQHF
size: .; V: TRBV4-1; J: TRBJ1-4; D: .; DNA: TGCGCCAGCAGCCGGGCTGAAAGGGGAGCAACTAATGAAAAACTGTTTTTT; CDR3: CASSRAERGATNEKLFF